This passage covers 3 T cell receptor beta chains from one sample sequenced in a study of cytomegalovirus exposure and HLA in healthy donors. In the PCR, 60 Vbeta and 13 Jbeta primers were used. Only in-frame clones appear in the TCRdb table, and some are missing; sequencing was by immunoSEQ multiplex PCR. The sample consists of around 200,000 clones, approximately 82% of them appearing once. The sequencing sample was made of PBMCs. These TCRs come from a girl aged 2 to 9 in good health and CMV-seropositive.

The chain couples TRBV5-5 to TRBJ1-5; D remains ambiguous. Trimming removed 5 bases at V and 3 bases at J, with 9 bases between. Germline assignment: CDR1 SGHKS and CDR2 YYEKEE (reference sequence). The CDR3 contains 13 residues. In nucleotides, the CDR3 is TGTGCCAGCAGTTTCTTATTCAATCAGCCCCAGCATTTT. This sequence encodes CASSFLFNQPQHF.

The CDR3 region has the DNA TGTGCCAGCAGCTTCCGGCTAGCGGGATACAATGAGCAGTTCTTC. It specifies CASSFRLAGYNEQFF. The chain is built from TRBV7-6 and TRBJ2-1; the match to TRBD2 covers 9 bases. This CDR3 spans 15 amino acids. V dropped 3 bases and J dropped 4; count of bases not matched to a gene: 4. CDR1 is SGHVS, CDR2 FNYEAQ, per germline.

The CDR3 sequence: CASSLGVNSAHNEQFF. The CDR3 DNA sequence: TGTGCCAGCAGCTTGGGAGTAAATTCCGCCCACAATGAGCAGTTCTTC. The chain is built from TRBV7-3 and TRBJ2-1, with D maybe TRBD2 (5 bases). The CDR3 length is 16 residues. The germline V gene encodes CDR1 SGHTA and CDR2 FQGTGA. V gave up 3 bases and J gave up 5 bases, with 17 bases separating them.